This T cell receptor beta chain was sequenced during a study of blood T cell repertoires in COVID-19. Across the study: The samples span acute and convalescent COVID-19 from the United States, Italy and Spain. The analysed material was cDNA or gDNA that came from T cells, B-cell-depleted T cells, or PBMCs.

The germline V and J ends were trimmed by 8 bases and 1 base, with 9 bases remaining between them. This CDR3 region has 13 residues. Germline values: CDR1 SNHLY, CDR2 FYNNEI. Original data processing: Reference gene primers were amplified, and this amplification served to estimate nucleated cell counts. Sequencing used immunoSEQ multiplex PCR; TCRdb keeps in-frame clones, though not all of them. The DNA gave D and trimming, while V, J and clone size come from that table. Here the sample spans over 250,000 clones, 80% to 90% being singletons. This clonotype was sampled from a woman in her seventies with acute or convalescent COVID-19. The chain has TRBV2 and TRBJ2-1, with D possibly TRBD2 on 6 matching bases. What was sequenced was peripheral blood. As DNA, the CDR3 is TGTGCCAGCGTTCTAGCGTCCTACAATGAGCAGTTCTTC. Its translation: CASVLASYNEQFF.